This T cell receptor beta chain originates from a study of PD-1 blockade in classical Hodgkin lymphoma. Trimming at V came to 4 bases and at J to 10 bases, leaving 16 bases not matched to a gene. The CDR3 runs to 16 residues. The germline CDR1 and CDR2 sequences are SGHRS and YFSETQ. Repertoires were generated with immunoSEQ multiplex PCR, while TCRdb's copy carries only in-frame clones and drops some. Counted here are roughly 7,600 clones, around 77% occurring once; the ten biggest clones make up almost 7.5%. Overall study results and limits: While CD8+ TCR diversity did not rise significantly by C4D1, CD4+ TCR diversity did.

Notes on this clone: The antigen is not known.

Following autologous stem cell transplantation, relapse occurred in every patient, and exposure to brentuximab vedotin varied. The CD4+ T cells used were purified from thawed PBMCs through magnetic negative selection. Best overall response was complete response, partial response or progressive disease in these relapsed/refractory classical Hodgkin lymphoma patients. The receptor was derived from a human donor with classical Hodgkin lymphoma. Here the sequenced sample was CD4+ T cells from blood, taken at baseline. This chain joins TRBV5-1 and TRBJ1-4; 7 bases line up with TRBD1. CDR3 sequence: CASSILGQPDAGKLFF. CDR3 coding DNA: TGCGCCAGCAGCATCCTGGGACAGCCGGACGCAGGAAAACTGTTTTTT.